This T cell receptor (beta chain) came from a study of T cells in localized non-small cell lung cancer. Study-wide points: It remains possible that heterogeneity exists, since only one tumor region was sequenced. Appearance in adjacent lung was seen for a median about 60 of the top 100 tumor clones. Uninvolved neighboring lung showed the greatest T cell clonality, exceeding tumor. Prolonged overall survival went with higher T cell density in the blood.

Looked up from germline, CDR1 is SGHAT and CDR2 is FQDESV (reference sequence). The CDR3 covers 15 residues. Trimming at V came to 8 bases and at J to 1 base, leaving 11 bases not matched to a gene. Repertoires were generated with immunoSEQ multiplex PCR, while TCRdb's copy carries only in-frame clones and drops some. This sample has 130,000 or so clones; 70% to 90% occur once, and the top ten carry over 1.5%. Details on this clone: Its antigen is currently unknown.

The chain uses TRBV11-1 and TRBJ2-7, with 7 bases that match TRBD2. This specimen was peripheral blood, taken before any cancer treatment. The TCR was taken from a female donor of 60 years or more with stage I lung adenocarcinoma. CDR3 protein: CASATSSGNSYEQYF. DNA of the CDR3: TGTGCCAGCGCCACGTCCAGCGGGAATTCCTACGAGCAGTACTTC.